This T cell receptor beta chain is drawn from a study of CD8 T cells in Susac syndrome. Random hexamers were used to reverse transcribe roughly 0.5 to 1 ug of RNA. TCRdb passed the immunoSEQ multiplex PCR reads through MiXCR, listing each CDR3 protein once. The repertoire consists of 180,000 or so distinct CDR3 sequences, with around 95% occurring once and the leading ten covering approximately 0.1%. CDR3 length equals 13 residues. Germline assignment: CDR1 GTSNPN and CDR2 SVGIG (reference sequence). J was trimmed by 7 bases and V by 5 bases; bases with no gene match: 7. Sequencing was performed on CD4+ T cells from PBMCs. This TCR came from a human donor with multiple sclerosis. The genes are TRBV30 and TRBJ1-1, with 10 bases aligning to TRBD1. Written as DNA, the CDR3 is TGTGCCTGGTCTTCGGGACAGGGGCTTGAAGCTTTCTTT. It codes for CAWSSGQGLEAFF.